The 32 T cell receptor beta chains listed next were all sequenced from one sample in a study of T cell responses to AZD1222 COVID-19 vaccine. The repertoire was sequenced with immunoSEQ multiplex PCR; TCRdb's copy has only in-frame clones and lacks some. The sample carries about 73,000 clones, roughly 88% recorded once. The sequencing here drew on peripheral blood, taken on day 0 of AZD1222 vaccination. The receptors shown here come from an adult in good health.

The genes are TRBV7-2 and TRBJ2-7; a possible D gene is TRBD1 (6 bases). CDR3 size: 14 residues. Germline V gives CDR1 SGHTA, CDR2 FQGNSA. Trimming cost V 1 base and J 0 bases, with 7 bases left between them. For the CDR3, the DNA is TGTGCCAGCAGCTTAGGGGGACACTCCTACGAGCAGTACTTC. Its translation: CASSLGGHSYEQYF.

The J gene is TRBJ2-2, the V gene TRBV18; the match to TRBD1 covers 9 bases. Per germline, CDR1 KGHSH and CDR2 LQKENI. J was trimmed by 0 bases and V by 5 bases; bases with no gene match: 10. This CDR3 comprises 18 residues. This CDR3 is CASSTKGTGISNTGELFF. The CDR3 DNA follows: TGTGCCAGCTCAACGAAAGGGACAGGGATTTCGAACACCGGGGAGCTGTTTTTT.

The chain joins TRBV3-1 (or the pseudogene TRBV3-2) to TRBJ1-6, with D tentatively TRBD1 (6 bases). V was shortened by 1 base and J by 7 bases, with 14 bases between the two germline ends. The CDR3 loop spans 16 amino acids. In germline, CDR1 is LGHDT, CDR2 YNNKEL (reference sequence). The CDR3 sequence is CASSQGQAISNSPLHF. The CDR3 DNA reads TGTGCCAGCAGCCAAGGACAGGCAATCTCGAATTCACCCCTCCACTTT.

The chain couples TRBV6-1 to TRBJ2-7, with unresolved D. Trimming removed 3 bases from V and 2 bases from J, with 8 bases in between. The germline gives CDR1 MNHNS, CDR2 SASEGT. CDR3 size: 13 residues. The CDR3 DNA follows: TGTGCCAGCAGTGATGTCGACCCCTACGAGCAGTACTTC. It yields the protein CASSDVDPYEQYF.

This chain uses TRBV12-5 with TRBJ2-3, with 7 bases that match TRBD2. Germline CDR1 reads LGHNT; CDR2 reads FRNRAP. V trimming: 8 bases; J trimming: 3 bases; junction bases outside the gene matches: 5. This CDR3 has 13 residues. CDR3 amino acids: CASLSGETDTQYF. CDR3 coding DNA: TGTGCTAGTTTAAGCGGGGAAACAGATACGCAGTATTTT.

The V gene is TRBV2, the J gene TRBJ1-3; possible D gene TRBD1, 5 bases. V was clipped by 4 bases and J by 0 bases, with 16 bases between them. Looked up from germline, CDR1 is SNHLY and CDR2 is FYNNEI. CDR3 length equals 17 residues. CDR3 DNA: TGTGCCAGCAGTGGGAACCTGGGACGTGTCTCTGGAAACACCATATATTTT. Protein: CASSGNLGRVSGNTIYF.

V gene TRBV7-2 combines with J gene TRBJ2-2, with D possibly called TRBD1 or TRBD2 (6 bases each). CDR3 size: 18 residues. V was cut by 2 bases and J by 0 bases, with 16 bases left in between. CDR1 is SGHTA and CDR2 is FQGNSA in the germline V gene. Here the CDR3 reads CASSLRAPGATNTGELFF. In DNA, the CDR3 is TGTGCCAGCAGCTTAAGAGCCCCGGGGGCCACGAACACCGGGGAGCTGTTTTTT. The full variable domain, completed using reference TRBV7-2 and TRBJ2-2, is GAGVSQSPSNKVTEKGKDVELRCDPISGHTALYWYRQSLGQGLEFLIYFQGNSAPDKSGLPSDRFSAERTGGSVSTLTIQRTQQEDSAVYLCASSLRAPGATNTGELFFGEGSRLTVL.

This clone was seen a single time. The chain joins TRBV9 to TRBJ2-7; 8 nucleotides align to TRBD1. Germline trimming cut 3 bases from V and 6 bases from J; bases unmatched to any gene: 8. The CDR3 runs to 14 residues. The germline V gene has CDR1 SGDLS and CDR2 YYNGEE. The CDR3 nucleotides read TGTGCCAGCAGCGCCGGGACAGGAGCTTCCGAGCAGTACTTC. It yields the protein CASSAGTGASEQYF.

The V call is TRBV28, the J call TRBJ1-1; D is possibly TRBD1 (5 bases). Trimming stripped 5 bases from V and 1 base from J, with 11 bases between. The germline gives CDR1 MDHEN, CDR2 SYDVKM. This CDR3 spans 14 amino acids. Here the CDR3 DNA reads TGTGCCAGCAGTCTTGGGGGAGAGAACACTGAAGCTTTCTTT. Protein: CASSLGGENTEAFF.

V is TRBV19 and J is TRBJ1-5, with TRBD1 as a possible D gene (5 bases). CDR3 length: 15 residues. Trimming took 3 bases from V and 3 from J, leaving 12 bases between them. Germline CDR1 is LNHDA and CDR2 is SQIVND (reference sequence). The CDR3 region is CASSMMGVTNQPQHF. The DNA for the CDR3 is TGTGCCAGTAGTATGATGGGGGTTACCAATCAGCCCCAGCATTTT.

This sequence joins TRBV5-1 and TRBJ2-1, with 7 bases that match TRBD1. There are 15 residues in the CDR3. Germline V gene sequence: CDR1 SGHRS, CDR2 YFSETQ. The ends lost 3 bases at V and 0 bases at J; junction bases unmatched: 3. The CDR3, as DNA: TGCGCCAGCAGCTCGGGACAGAGCTCCTACAATGAGCAGTTCTTC. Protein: CASSSGQSSYNEQFF.

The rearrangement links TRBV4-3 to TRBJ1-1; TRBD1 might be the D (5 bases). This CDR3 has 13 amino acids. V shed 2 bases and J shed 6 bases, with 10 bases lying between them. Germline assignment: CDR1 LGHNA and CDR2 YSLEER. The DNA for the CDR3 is TGCGCCAGCAGCCAAAAAGGGGTCCCTGAAGCTTTCTTT. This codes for CASSQKGVPEAFF.

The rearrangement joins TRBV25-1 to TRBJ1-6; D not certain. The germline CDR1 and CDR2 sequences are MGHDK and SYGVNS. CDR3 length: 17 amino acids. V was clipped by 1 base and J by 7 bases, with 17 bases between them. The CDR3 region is CASSESVPAALNSPLHF. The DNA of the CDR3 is TGTGCCAGCAGTGAATCGGTCCCCGCGGCTTTAAATTCACCCCTCCACTTT.

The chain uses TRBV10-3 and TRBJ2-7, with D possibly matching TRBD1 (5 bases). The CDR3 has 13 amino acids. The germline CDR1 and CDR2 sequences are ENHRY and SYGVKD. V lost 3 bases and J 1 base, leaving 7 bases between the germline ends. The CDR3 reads CAISERQSYEQYF. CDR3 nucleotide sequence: TGTGCCATCAGTGAACGACAGTCCTACGAGCAGTACTTC.

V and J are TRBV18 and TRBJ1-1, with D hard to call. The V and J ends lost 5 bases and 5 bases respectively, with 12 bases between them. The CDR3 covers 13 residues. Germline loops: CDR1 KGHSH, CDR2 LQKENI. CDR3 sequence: CASSMQAGTEAFF. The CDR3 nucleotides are TGTGCCAGCTCAATGCAAGCTGGGACTGAAGCTTTCTTT. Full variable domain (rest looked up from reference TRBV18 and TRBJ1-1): NAGVMQNPRHLVRRRGQEARLRCSPMKGHSHVYWYRQLPEEGLKFMVYLQKENIIDESGMPKERFSAEFPKEGPSILRIQQVVRGDSAAYFCASSMQAGTEAFFGQGTRLTVV.

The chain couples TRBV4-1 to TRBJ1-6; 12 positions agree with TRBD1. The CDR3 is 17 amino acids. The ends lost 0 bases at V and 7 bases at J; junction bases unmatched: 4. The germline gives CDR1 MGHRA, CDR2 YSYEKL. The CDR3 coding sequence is TGCGCCAGCAGCCAAGAGGGACAGGGGGCCCAGAATTCACCCCTCCACTTT. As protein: CASSQEGQGAQNSPLHF.

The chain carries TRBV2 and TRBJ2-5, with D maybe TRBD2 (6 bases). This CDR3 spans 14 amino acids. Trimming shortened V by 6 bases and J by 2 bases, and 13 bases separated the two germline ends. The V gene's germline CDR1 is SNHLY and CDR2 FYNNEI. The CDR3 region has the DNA TGTGCCAGCAGCGGGGGATGGACTCAAGAGACCCAGTACTTC. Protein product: CASSGGWTQETQYF.

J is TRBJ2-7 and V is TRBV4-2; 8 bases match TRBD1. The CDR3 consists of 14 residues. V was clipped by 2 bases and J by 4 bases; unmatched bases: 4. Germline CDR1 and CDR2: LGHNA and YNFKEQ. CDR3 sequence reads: CASSQRDRRYEQYF. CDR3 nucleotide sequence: TGTGCCAGCAGCCAACGGGACAGGCGATACGAGCAGTACTTC.

CDR3 sequence reads: CASSQAGTLPNNEQFF. CDR3 DNA sequence: TGTGCCAGCAGCCAGGCCGGGACACTCCCAAACAATGAGCAGTTCTTC. The V call is TRBV3-1 (or the pseudogene TRBV3-2), the J call TRBJ2-1, with a tentative D call TRBD1 (6 bases). The V end lost 3 bases, the J end lost 5 bases, and 17 bases lay between the germline ends. Germline-derived CDR1 and CDR2 are LGHDT and YNNKEL (reference sequence). The CDR3 consists of 16 residues.

As DNA, the CDR3 is TGTGCCAGCGCCAAGGGCGATACGCAGTATTTT. It is translated as CASAKGDTQYF. The chain uses TRBV12-3 or TRBV12-4 and TRBJ2-3; D is ambiguous. V was shortened by 8 bases and J by 6 bases, with 9 bases between the two germline ends. The CDR3 contains 11 residues.

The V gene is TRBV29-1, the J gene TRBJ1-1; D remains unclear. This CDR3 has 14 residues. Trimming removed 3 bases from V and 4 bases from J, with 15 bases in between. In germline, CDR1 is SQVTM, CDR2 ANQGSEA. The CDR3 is CSVEIGFGGTEAFF. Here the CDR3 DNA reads TGCAGCGTTGAGATCGGCTTTGGCGGCACTGAAGCTTTCTTT.

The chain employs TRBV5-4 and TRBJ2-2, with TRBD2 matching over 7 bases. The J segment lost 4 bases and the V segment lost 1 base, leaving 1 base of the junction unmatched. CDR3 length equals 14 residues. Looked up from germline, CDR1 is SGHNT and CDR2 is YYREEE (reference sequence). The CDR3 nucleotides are TGTGCCAGCAGCTTGTCGGGAGGCACCGGGGAGCTGTTTTTT. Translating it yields CASSLSGGTGELFF.

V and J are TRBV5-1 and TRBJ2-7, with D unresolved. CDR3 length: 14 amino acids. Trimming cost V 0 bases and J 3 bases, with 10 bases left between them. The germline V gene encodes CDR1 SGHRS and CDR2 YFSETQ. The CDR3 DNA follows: TGCGCCAGCAGCTTGGGGCAGGCCAACTACGAGCAGTACTTC. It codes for CASSLGQANYEQYF.

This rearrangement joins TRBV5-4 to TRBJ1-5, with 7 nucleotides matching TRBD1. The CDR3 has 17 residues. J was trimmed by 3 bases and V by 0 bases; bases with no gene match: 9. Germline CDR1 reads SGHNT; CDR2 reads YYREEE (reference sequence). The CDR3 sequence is CASSLGPQGRHNQPQHF. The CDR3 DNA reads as TGTGCCAGCAGCTTGGGACCACAGGGGCGTCACAATCAGCCCCAGCATTTT.

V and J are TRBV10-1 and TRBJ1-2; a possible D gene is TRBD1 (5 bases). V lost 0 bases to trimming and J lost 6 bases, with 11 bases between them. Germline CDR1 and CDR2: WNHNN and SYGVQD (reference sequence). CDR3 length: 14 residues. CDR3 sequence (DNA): TGCGCCAGCAGTGAGTCGATAGCAGGGCATGGCTACACCTTC. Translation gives CASSESIAGHGYTF.

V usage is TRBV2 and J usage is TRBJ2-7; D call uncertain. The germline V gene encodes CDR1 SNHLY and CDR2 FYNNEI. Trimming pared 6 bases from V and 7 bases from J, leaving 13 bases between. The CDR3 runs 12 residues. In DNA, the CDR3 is TGTGCCAGCAGGGGTGAAGGGTGGGAGCAGTACTTC. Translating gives CASRGEGWEQYF.

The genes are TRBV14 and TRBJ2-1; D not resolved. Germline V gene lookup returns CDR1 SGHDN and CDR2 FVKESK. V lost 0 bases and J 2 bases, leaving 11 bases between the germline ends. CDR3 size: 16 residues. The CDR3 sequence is CASSQDFAVTYNEQFF. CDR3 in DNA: TGTGCCAGCAGCCAAGATTTTGCGGTCACCTACAATGAGCAGTTCTTC.

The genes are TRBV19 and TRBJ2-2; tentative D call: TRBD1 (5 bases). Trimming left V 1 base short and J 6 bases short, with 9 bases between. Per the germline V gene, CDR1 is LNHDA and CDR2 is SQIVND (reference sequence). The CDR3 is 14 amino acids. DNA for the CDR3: TGTGCCAGTAGTATAGCGGCAGGGCCCGGGGAGCTGTTTTTT. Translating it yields CASSIAAGPGELFF.

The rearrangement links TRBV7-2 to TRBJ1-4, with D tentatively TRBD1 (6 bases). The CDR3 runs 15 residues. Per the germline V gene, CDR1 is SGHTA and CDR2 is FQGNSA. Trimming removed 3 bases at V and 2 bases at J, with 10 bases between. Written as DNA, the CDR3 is TGTGCCAGCAGCTTTACAGGGTCTACTAATGAAAAACTGTTTTTT. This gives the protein CASSFTGSTNEKLFF.

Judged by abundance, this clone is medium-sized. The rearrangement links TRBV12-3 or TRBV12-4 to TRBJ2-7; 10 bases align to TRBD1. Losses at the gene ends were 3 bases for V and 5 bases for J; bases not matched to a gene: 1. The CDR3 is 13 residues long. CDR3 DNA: TGTGCCAGCAGTTTCGGGACAGGGGACGAGCAGTACTTC. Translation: CASSFGTGDEQYF.

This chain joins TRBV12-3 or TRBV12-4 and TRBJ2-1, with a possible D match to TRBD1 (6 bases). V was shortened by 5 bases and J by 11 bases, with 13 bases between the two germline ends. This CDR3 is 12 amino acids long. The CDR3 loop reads CASSGNRAKQFF. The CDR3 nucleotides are TGTGCCAGCAGTGGGAACAGGGCGAAGCAGTTCTTC.

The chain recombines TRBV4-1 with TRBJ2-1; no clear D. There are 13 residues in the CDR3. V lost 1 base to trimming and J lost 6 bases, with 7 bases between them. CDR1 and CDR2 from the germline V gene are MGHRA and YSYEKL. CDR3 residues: CASSQGFPNEQFF. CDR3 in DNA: TGCGCCAGCAGCCAAGGTTTCCCCAATGAGCAGTTCTTC.